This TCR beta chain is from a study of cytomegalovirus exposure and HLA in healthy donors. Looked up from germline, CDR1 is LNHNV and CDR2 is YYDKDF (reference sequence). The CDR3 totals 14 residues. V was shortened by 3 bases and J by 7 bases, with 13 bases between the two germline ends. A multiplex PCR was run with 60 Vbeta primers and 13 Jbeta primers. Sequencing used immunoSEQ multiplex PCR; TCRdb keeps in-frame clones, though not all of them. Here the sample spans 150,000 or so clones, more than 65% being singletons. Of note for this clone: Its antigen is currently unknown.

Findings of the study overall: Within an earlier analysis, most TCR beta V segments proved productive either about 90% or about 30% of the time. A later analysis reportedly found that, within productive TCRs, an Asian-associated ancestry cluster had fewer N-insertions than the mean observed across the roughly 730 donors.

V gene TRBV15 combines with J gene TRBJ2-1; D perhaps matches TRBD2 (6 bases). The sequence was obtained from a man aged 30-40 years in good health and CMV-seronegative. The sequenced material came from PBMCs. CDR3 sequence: CATSSVLSGNEQFF. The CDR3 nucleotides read TGTGCCACCAGCAGTGTGTTAAGCGGGAATGAGCAGTTCTTC.